This TCR beta chain was sequenced during a study of blood T cell repertoires in COVID-19. Across the study: COVID-19 samples from acute and convalescent phases originated in the United States, Italy and Spain. T cells, B-cell-depleted T cells, or PBMCs supplied cDNA or gDNA.

The CDR3 runs to 14 residues. The germline V and J ends were trimmed by 0 bases and 5 bases, with 10 bases remaining between them. Germline lookup yields CDR1 SGHRS and CDR2 YFSETQ. The assay was immunoSEQ multiplex PCR, and TCRdb's table has in-frame clones only and misses some. The sample lists about 190,000 clones, roughly four fifths occurring once. This chain links TRBV5-1 with TRBJ2-3, with D tentatively TRBD1 (7 bases). The sequence derives from a woman between 40 and 50 years old with acute or convalescent COVID-19. The sample was peripheral blood. CDR3 loop: CASSLVQGGDTQYF. CDR3 coding DNA: TGCGCCAGCAGCTTGGTGCAGGGGGGAGATACGCAGTATTTT.